This T cell receptor beta chain was captured in a study of T cells expressing NK-cell markers. Overall study: Out of eight donors sequenced, seven tested HCMV-seropositive and the remaining one seronegative. Study outcomes and limitations: These clonotypes additionally ranked first within the CD3+CD56-NKG2C+ fraction of a handful of donors.

The CDR3 extends over 11 amino acids. Using the 5' RACE reads, TCRdb records one entry per CDR3 protein without DNA. This sample's clone table lists about 540,000 distinct CDR3 sequences. As regards this clonotype: Antigen: not known.

The sequence came from a man younger than 35 in good health. The sample comprised blood T cells: a sorted CD56 or NKG2C T cell subset, CD4+ or CD8+ T cells, or bulk PBMC T cells (not recorded which). J is TRBJ2-1 and V is TRBV12-3 or TRBV12-4; without DNA, the TCRdb call of TRBD2 cannot be checked. The CDR3: CASSWGRASFF.